The rows below give T cell receptor beta chains drawn from one sample of a study of T cells after yellow fever vaccination. TCRdb re-called the 5' RACE reads through MiXCR, storing one row per CDR3 protein. The sample contains 300,000 to 350,000 distinct CDR3 sequences, roughly 10% of which appear only once. The sample in question was CD4+ T cells sorted from PBMCs, obtained 45 days after the yellow fever booster vaccination. These receptor sequences come from a man aged 18 to 29 who received the YFV17D yellow fever vaccine. Each CDR3 is given with its conserved first and last residue. The order of the fields is V gene, J gene, D gene, clone size, CDR3 protein, CDR3 DNA. A D gene is named only where the DNA matches it firmly. For some rows the clone size is stated as once, few or many, or as a class when expanded; others skip it.

V: TRBV18; J: TRBJ2-5; D: TRBD2; size: many; CDR3: CASSSGLAGETQYF; DNA: TGTGCCAGCTCATCGGGACTAGCTGGGGAGACCCAGTACTTC
V: TRBV2; J: TRBJ2-3; D: -; size: -; CDR3: CASSARLTDTQYF; DNA: TGTGCCAGCAGTGCCCGACTGACAGATACGCAGTATTTT
V: TRBV27; J: TRBJ2-7; D: TRBD1; size: -; CDR3: CASSPYRGLGYEQYF; DNA: TGTGCCAGCAGCCCTTACAGGGGGCTCGGGTACGAGCAGTACTTC
V: TRBV7-9; J: TRBJ2-5; D: TRBD2; size: few; CDR3: CASSLSLAGDQETQYF; DNA: TGTGCCAGCAGCTTAAGCCTAGCGGGGGACCAAGAGACCCAGTACTTC
V: TRBV12-3/TRBV12-4; J: TRBJ2-1; D: -; size: many; CDR3: CASSPDTSSYNEQFF; DNA: TGTGCCAGCAGTCCTGACACGAGCTCCTACAATGAGCAGTTCTTC
V: TRBV5-1; J: TRBJ1-4; D: -; size: -; CDR3: CASSLAQGSYEKLFF; DNA: TGCGCCAGCAGCTTGGCGCAGGGATCCTATGAAAAACTGTTTTTT
V: TRBV20-1; J: TRBJ2-1; D: TRBD2; size: few; CDR3: CSARGATSGGYNEQFF; DNA: TGCAGTGCTAGGGGCGCAACTAGCGGGGGGTACAATGAGCAGTTCTTC
V: TRBV30; J: TRBJ2-4; D: TRBD2; size: many; CDR3: CAWKYSGGTLAKNIQYF; DNA: TGTGCCTGGAAGTATAGCGGGGGAACATTAGCCAAAAACATTCAGTACTTC
V: TRBV3-1; J: TRBJ2-5; D: TRBD1; size: few; CDR3: CASSHLHRGETQYF; DNA: TGTGCCAGCAGCCATCTCCACAGGGGGGAGACCCAGTACTTC
V: TRBV7-9; J: TRBJ2-3; D: -; size: few; CDR3: CASSLFSLDRSSDTQYF; DNA: TGTGCCAGCAGCTTATTTAGTCTCGACAGGAGTTCAGATACGCAGTATTTT
V: TRBV4-1; J: TRBJ1-5; D: -; size: -; CDR3: CASSQADGRNINQPQHF; DNA: TGCGCCAGCAGCCAAGCGGACGGACGGAACATCAATCAGCCCCAGCATTTT
V: TRBV29-1; J: TRBJ1-2; D: -; size: many; CDR3: CSVASQGDYGYTF; DNA: TGCAGCGTTGCTTCACAGGGAGACTATGGCTACACCTTC
V: TRBV6-1; J: TRBJ2-2; D: TRBD1; size: few; CDR3: CASSEMRGLTGELFF; DNA: TGTGCCAGCAGTGAAATGAGGGGGCTCACCGGGGAGCTGTTTTTT
V: TRBV20-1; J: TRBJ1-1; D: -; size: -; CDR3: CSAIRDLNTEAFF; DNA: TGCAGTGCTATTAGGGACCTGAACACTGAAGCTTTCTTT
V: TRBV6-1; J: TRBJ1-2; D: -; size: few; CDR3: CASSEGEGGYGYTF; DNA: TGTGCCAGCAGTGAGGGGGAAGGAGGCTATGGCTACACCTTC
V: TRBV4-3; J: TRBJ2-2; D: TRBD2; size: -; CDR3: CASSLFSGGDTGELFF; DNA: TGCGCCAGCAGCCTATTCAGCGGGGGGGACACCGGGGAGCTGTTTTTT
V: TRBV6-5; J: TRBJ2-3; D: -; size: -; CDR3: CASALQDRTDTQYF; DNA: TGTGCCAGCGCGCTCCAGGACCGCACAGATACGCAGTATTTT
V: TRBV7-2; J: TRBJ1-5; D: TRBD1; size: -; CDR3: CASSLGDRTRNQPQHF; DNA: TGTGCCAGCAGCCTCGGGGACAGGACTCGCAATCAGCCCCAGCATTTT
V: TRBV4-2; J: TRBJ1-1; D: -; size: many; CDR3: CASSQANQRTEAFF; DNA: TGTGCCAGCAGCCAAGCCAATCAGCGCACTGAAGCTTTCTTT